Included here is one T cell receptor beta chain sequence, with context. The antigen it binds to is not known. Nothing much larger sits one base from this clone, and base qualities are not available. Inclusive of the bounding cysteine and phenylalanine, the CDR3 is 13 residues long. Solely the CDR3 DNA is kept, with 39 bases framed from the first base. As encoded in the germline V gene, CDR1 is SNHLY while CDR2 is FYNNEI. The V and J ends are trimmed by 9 bases and 4 bases, leaving 12 bases between them. The entry originates in a study of cytomegalovirus exposure and HLA in healthy donors (dated by TCRdb to the late 2010s). Concerning the study at large: In an earlier analysis of approximately 640 of the donors, roughly 300 Gb of sequence data and 95 million to 130 million unique TCR beta sequences from 180 million or so T cells were reported. About 300 gigabases of sequencing data and around 85 million unique TCR sequences made up an early release that covered 500 to 650 HLA-typed donors. Of the approximately 400 genotyped donors, 65% to 90% fell in the genetic ancestry cluster associated with self-reported Caucasian donors. The aim of the study was to test whether cataloging public T cell receptors could identify signatures of past pathogen exposure. The study used immunosequencing to profile the T cell repertoires of 600 to 850 subjects and linked those repertoires to cytomegalovirus serostatus. A separate validation cohort of over 95 different subjects was used in addition to the approximately 700-subject first cohort. To predict cytomegalovirus infection status, the study brought together high-throughput TCR immunosequencing, statistical association of individual TCRs with disease status, and machine learning. A later analysis re-examined previously published TCR beta repertoires from 500 to 700 donors and added high-resolution HLA genotyping to investigate patterns of TCR occurrence. In the later analysis, no new phenotypic data were used to find candidate immune exposures; instead, reliance was placed on TCR beta sequences and their occurrence across donors. In an earlier analysis of roughly 600 of the donors, high-throughput TCR beta sequencing was used to judge whether each TCR beta V gene segment behaved as functional or pseudogenic. Donor age, sex, ethnicity and CMV serostatus were compiled alongside the repertoire data. In a later genetic analysis, genome-wide SNP genotypes for about three fifths of the roughly 670 donors were used, and that subset was treated as a discovery cohort. Every discovery cohort repertoire had been produced on one sequencing platform. Class I and class II HLA loci were covered by the typing at four-digit resolution. The number of typed donors differed by locus: roughly 620-630 for A, B, C, DRB1 and DQB1; approximately 520 for DQA1; around 580 for DPA1; and around 490 for DPB1. A handful of DR-DQ haplotypes were handled as single units for association and clustering because linkage in the cohort was strong. Across roughly 420 genotyped donors of the cohort, an average of approximately 240,000 unique TCR beta nucleotide sequences per donor were sequenced, and 15% to 20% of those sequences were non-productive.

Receptor amplification or capture employed the immunoSEQ multiplex PCR assay. A mixture of 60 forward primers for TCR Vbeta segments and 13 reverse primers for TCR Jbeta segments was used in the multiplex PCR. The CDR3 region of rearranged TCR beta genes was amplified from genomic DNA with a multiplex PCR assay. On the Illumina HiSeq System, the amplified TCR beta libraries were sequenced as 87-base-pair reads. Per the source publication's procedure: In a later analysis, tens of millions of unique TCR beta chains were counted across the roughly 610 repertoires, and about 9.9 million of these chains were shared by at least two donors. Raw reads were error-corrected and collapsed into unique sequences by a nearest-neighbor algorithm in which closely related sequences were merged to remove PCR and sequencing errors. V, D and J gene segments were assigned by aligning CDR3 sequences to IMGT reference sequences. For a sequence to be retained, a match of at least six nucleotides was required to both a V gene segment and a J gene segment. Rearrangements were classified as productive when the CDR3 lacked stop codons and remained in frame with V and J, and all other rearrangements were classified as non-productive. Following IMGT convention, CDR3 was defined as the stretch from the second conserved V-encoded cysteine to the conserved J-encoded phenylalanine. Sequences without an unambiguous match to a single V gene segment were excluded from the earlier analysis of over 500 of the donors. An earlier analysis of several hundred of the donors called V segments functional above 56.7% productive rearrangements and segregating when the between-donor standard deviation exceeded 5%. To diagnose cytomegalovirus status from the catalog of TCR beta chain sequences, a statistical classification framework was built. In a later analysis, V and J genes were assigned by comparing TCR nucleotide sequences against IMGT/GENE-DB human TR gene sequences. The TCRdist pipeline was used in a later analysis to assign CDR3 sequences and most-parsimonious VDJ recombination scenarios. In a later analysis, every TCR beta chain was defined by the combination of its CDR3 amino acid sequence and its V-gene family, and reads without a unique V-gene family were dropped. As a way to deal with suspected cross-contamination and a sequencing artifact, a later analysis dropped 450 to 600 nucleotide sequences that were highly shared and had low generation probability. In a later analysis, a clonal expansion index for each public chain was calculated from normalized within-repertoire ranks of inferred template counts. Generation probabilities in a later analysis came from a VDJ recombination model fitted to out-of-frame rearrangements, and those results were checked against IGoR. In a later analysis, TCR-TCR, TCR-HLA and TCR-CMV co-occurrence was scored with hypergeometric tests, and a repertoire-size bias correction was applied to TCR pairs. To estimate false discovery rates, a later analysis permuted the HLA or CMV assignments 20 times. In a later analysis, co-occurring TCRs were grouped with DBSCAN, and TCRdist sequence similarity was added when clustering was performed within HLA-allele-positive subsets. Repertoires with fewer than 30,000 or more than 120,000 public chains, plus five repertoires with anomalous nucleotide sharing, were excluded from co-occurrence clustering. Here the immuneACCESS table is served through TCRdb, limited to in-frame sequences with V and J called. Missing clones are a known gap in these copies; in checked studies unresolved V genes cover under half, and the rest lacks a known reason. V, J and clone size are taken as reported in that table, and D and trimming were inferred from the DNA itself. The sample records roughly 100,000 clones, approximately 80% of which are singletons. The ten largest clones capture approximately 5% of the sample.

What the research found in general, with its limitations: A later genetic analysis associated a missense DCLRE1C variant with V-gene and J-gene trimming of TCR beta chains, and an independent cohort replicated the association. In a later analysis, the rate of TCR association differed among HLA loci, with DRB1 alleles having the most associated TCRs and HLA-C alleles having the fewest. HLA typing was unavailable for some donors at each locus, so association tests used only the typed subset. The study gave a list of 150 to 200 TCR beta chains associated with cytomegalovirus. Presence/absence analyses assumed roughly uniform sequencing depth across donors, an assumption that may not hold. In both the original and validation cohorts, the classifier was reported to diagnose cytomegalovirus status with high specificity and sensitivity. In a later genetic analysis, fewer N-insertions in productive TCRs were reported among donors in an Asian-associated ancestry cluster than the roughly 640-donor mean. At a false discovery rate of 0.05, a later analysis linked under 20,000 TCR beta sequences to specific HLA alleles. Across donors, most TCR sequences were observed very rarely, whereas some public TCRs were present in many individuals. In vitro tests confirmed that a few of the cytomegalovirus-associated TCR beta chains recognize cytomegalovirus antigens. A later analysis reported that several top co-occurrence clusters appeared linked to parvovirus B19, influenza, CMV and Epstein-Barr virus. Immune exposure information for the cohort was limited to CMV serostatus. According to a later analysis, most CMV-associated TCR beta chains appeared to be HLA-restricted, and the HLA associations seemed to be driven largely by CMV exposure. According to the authors, the approach could potentially be generalized to other disease states and immunological phenotypes. Strong co-occurrence of HLA alleles, especially DR and DQ, made assigning TCR associations to individual alleles difficult. Because the 87-base-pair reads could not distinguish some IMGT-functional V segments, including TRBV6-2 and TRBV6-3, those segments were excluded. In this cohort, only TCR beta chains were sequenced, and detectable features were limited by the absence of alpha or paired-chain data. In a later analysis, HLA-associated TCR beta chains were found to be more clonally expanded and to have lower generation probabilities than equally common non-associated chains. Correlated functional status among segregating V segments might reflect linkage disequilibrium, but an unknown experimental factor could not be ruled out. In an earlier analysis of approximately 590 of the donors, most TCR beta V segments were observed in productive rearrangements about 87% or about 30% of the time, broadly matching IMGT annotations. A further reported finding was that TCR beta sequences accurately predicted the HLA-A and HLA-B alleles for most subjects in the first cohort. Because counts were too low, about 15 rarely observed V segments, including chromosome 9 orphons, were left out of the earlier analysis of several hundred of the donors. The sequencing pipeline was judged likely to have produced a cluster of highly shared sequence variants as a technical artifact.

The cohort comprised 550 to 700 healthy bone marrow donors. At the time of sampling, every cohort member was nominally healthy, though immune exposures that went unrecorded were likely present. The donor tested CMV seropositive, placing the donor among the 290 or so seropositive members of the cohort. A peripheral blood sample was collected from each donor, and TCR beta sequencing was performed on peripheral blood mononuclear cells. Genomic DNA extraction from the blood cell samples was performed with the Qiagen DNeasy Blood Extraction Kit. The sequencing sample was made of PBMCs. The sequence came from a woman under 30 in good health and CMV-seropositive. The chain is assembled from TRBV2 and TRBJ2-2; matching of 6 bases hints at TRBD2 as the D gene. Read as DNA, the sequence is TGTGCCAGGGGGGGAGAAGGCACCGGGGAGCTGTTTTTT. Translated, it gives CARGGEGTGELFF.